This T cell receptor beta chain comes out of a study of graft-versus-host responses after intestinal transplantation. Study details: The transplants performed in recipients were multivisceral, liver-intestinal, or isolated intestinal. Uniformly, recipients were administered anti-thymocyte globulin induction with subsequent tacrolimus and steroids for roughly three years.

The study, taken as a whole, reports: Among recipient marrow samples, GvH clones were found; some appeared first in ileum or blood. Early after transplant, HvG declines were associated with peak levels of circulating GvH clones.

Points on this clone: No antigen is known for it.

The CDR3 runs to 16 residues. CDR1 and CDR2 (germline): SGDLS, YYNGEE. V dropped 4 bases and J dropped 9; count of bases not matched to a gene: 12. The protocol was immunoSEQ multiplex PCR, while the TCRdb copy is restricted to in-frame clones and leaves out a portion. The sample has around 100,000 clones; roughly 90% are singletons. The rearrangement joins TRBV9 to TRBJ1-6; the match to TRBD1 covers 8 bases. Source: unstimulated CD4+ T cells sorted from spleen or lymph node cells, taken before intestinal transplant. The TCR was taken from a human donor who received an intestinal transplant. The CDR3 DNA reads TGTGCCAGCAGCTCAGGGACAGGACTAAGGGGTTCACCCCTCCACTTT. Amino acid sequence: CASSSGTGLRGSPLHF.